Following are 10 T cell receptor beta chains from one sample sequenced in a study of cytomegalovirus exposure and HLA in healthy donors. The PCR employed 60 Vbeta primers together with 13 Jbeta primers. Sequencing was performed with immunoSEQ multiplex PCR; in TCRdb, only in-frame clones are kept and a portion is missing. This sample carries under 70,000 clones, 65% to 85% of them seen once, and the ten largest clones take 2.5%. The sample comprised PBMCs. The source is a female donor in good health and CMV-seronegative.

The genes are TRBV7-9 and TRBJ1-6, with D hard to call. V lost 1 base, J lost 7 bases, and 11 bases lay in between. The germline gives CDR1 SEHNR, CDR2 FQNEAQ (reference sequence). CDR3 length: 15 amino acids. The CDR3 loop reads CASSLGPGGNSPLHF. CDR3 DNA: TGTGCCAGCAGCTTAGGTCCAGGTGGCAATTCACCCCTCCACTTT.

This chain links TRBV5-8 with TRBJ2-3; TRBD2 matches 8 bases. V lost 1 base to trimming and J lost 10 bases; unmatched junction nucleotides: 8. The germline V gene encodes CDR1 SGHTS and CDR2 YDEGEE. This CDR3 is built from 14 residues. CDR3 protein: CASSLTSGLSSQYF. The CDR3 DNA reads TGTGCCAGCAGCTTGACTAGCGGCCTATCATCGCAGTATTTT.

This clone showed up just once. J is TRBJ2-3 and V is TRBV7-3; 7 nucleotides agree with TRBD1. CDR3 length: 15 residues. The ends lost 5 bases at V and 0 bases at J; junction bases unmatched: 5. Germline CDR1 is SGHTA and CDR2 is FQGTGA. The CDR3 DNA follows: TGTGCCAGCAGCCCGACAGGGATCAGCACAGATACGCAGTATTTT. Amino acids: CASSPTGISTDTQYF.

The chain is built from TRBV28 and TRBJ1-6, with TRBD1 matching over 9 bases. The J segment lost 9 bases and the V segment lost 6 bases, leaving 6 bases of the junction unmatched. The CDR3 extends over 14 amino acids. CDR1 is MDHEN and CDR2 is SYDVKM in the germline V gene. In DNA, the CDR3 is TGTGCCAGCAGACTCGGACAGGGGAGTTCACCCCTCCACTTT. Protein: CASRLGQGSSPLHF.

This chain uses TRBV7-2 with TRBJ1-3, with unresolved D. CDR1 and CDR2 (germline): SGHTA, FQGNSA. CDR3 length: 12 amino acids. Trimming shortened V by 7 bases and J by 4 bases, and 8 bases separated the two germline ends. CDR3 protein: CASTFSGNTIYF. For the CDR3, the DNA is TGTGCCAGCACCTTTTCAGGAAACACCATATATTTT.

The chain carries TRBV28 and TRBJ1-2; TRBD1 aligns across 9 bases. The V segment lost 8 bases and the J segment 0 bases; nucleotides outside the gene matches: 13. Germline V gene lookup returns CDR1 MDHEN and CDR2 SYDVKM. The length of the CDR3 is 17 residues. CDR3 protein: CASLPSPGTGTNYGYTF. The CDR3 region has the DNA TGTGCCAGCTTACCATCGCCCGGGACAGGGACTAACTATGGCTACACCTTC.

This sequence joins TRBV18 and TRBJ1-1, with a possible D match to TRBD1 (6 bases). Trimming took 3 bases from V and 2 from J, leaving 10 bases between them. This CDR3 contains 14 residues. Germline CDR1 reads KGHSH; CDR2 reads LQKENI. The CDR3 DNA sequence: TGTGCCAGCTCACCCCAGGGACATAACACTGAAGCTTTCTTT. It is translated as CASSPQGHNTEAFF.

V and J are TRBV2 and TRBJ1-1; TRBD1 aligns across 9 bases. Germline CDR1 and CDR2: SNHLY and FYNNEI. This CDR3 contains 15 residues. J lost 12 bases, V lost 3 bases, and 14 bases had no gene match. The CDR3 spells CASSDPDRGMRGTFF. CDR3 in DNA: TGTGCCAGCAGTGACCCGGACAGGGGAATGAGAGGAACTTTCTTT.

The chain links TRBV28 to TRBJ1-2; D unclear. V was cut by 4 bases and J by 5 bases, with 8 bases left in between. Germline assignment: CDR1 MDHEN and CDR2 SYDVKM. The CDR3 is 12 amino acids. CDR3 sequence: CASSSPVYGYTF. CDR3 sequence (DNA): TGTGCCAGCAGTTCCCCAGTTTATGGCTACACCTTC.

The chain couples TRBV21-1 to TRBJ2-7; the table names TRBD1, a call not compared with the DNA. TRBV21-1 is flagged as a pseudogene. This CDR3 is 12 amino acids long. In DNA form, the CDR3 reads TGTGCCAGAGGGGGCGCCTCCTACGAGCAGTACTTC. Translating gives CARGGASYEQYF.